This TCR beta chain was recorded in a study of Ad26.COV2.S vaccination and SARS-CoV-2 variants. Study details: Donor allocation was to the COV1001 Ad26.COV2.S trial arm. Ad26.COV2.S, an intramuscular injection, was given once or twice 56 days apart. Broader study findings: Total T cell responses may have been underestimated by the TCR breadth and depth analyses.

Clones were sequenced by immunoSEQ multiplex PCR, and TCRdb holds only the in-frame ones, with some missing. The table lists around 450,000 clones, 89% of them singletons, with 2.5% to 3% in the top ten. The V gene's germline CDR1 is MGHRA and CDR2 YSYEKL. Trimming pared 10 bases from V and 3 bases from J, leaving 24 bases between. The length of the CDR3 is 16 residues. As for treatment: some 20 received Ad26.COV2.S at low or high dose, single or two shots; 5 received placebo; per-sample allocation not given. Material that was analyzed had been drawn on day 63 after the first vaccine or placebo injection. In regard to this clone: Its matching antigen is unknown.

This chain uses TRBV4-1 with TRBJ1-1; no firm D call. This sequence originates from a person between 18 and 59 years old who received the Ad26.COV2.S COVID-19 vaccine or a placebo. The specimen comprised peripheral blood, sampled in a trial of Ad26.COV2.S vaccine versus placebo. The CDR3, as DNA: TGCGCCACCCGGTCGCCGGGCTGGAGCGGGGACACTGAAGCTTTCTTT. Translated: CATRSPGWSGDTEAFF.